The sequence of this TCR beta chain was determined in a study of cytomegalovirus exposure and HLA in healthy donors. Study conclusions and caveats: Prior analysis indicated that the majority of TCR beta V segments exhibited productivity approximately 90% or approximately 30% of the time. Analysis was carried out at a later point, and it linked a missense DCLRE1C variant to TCR beta V- and J-gene trimming. Analyses of presence and absence presupposed an approximately uniform sequencing depth across donors. Specificity of a few CMV-associated chains for CMV antigens was verified in vitro.

Primers included in the PCR were 60 Vbeta and 13 Jbeta primers. Some clones are missing from TCRdb's copy, which holds only in-frame ones; the method was immunoSEQ multiplex PCR. Here the sample spans 140,000 to 150,000 clones, approximately 80% being singletons. Germline lookup yields CDR1 LNHDA and CDR2 SQIVND (reference sequence). The CDR3 is 16 amino acids. J gave up 7 bases and V 6 bases, and 8 bases lay outside the gene matches. With regard to this clone: Its cognate antigen is unknown.

The clonotype comes from a woman younger than 35 in good health and CMV-seropositive. The material sequenced was PBMCs. J is TRBJ2-2 and V is TRBV19; TRBD2 matches at 13 bases. As DNA, the CDR3 is TGTGCCAGTAGGGAACTAGCGGGGGGGCCAAACGGGGAGCTGTTTTTT. This gives the protein CASRELAGGPNGELFF.